This T cell receptor beta chain was observed in a study of cytomegalovirus exposure and HLA in healthy donors. The study, taken as a whole, reports: A later analysis by the authors found several of the most significant clusters apparently linked to common viral pathogens. No immune exposure information besides CMV serostatus was available.

PCR amplification relied on 60 Vbeta primers (plus 13 Jbeta primers). The protocol was immunoSEQ multiplex PCR, while the TCRdb copy is restricted to in-frame clones and leaves out a portion. The sample shows about 110,000 clones, 70% to 85% of them seen only once. The germline V gene has CDR1 SGHTA and CDR2 FQGTGA. Trimming at V came to 5 bases and at J to 1 base, leaving 7 bases not matched to a gene. This CDR3 is built from 15 residues. A single count supports this clone. Its target is not known. The sequence was collected from a man aged 60 to 69 in good health and CMV-seronegative. The V gene is TRBV7-3, the J gene TRBJ2-5; 7 nucleotides line up with TRBD2. Sequencing used PBMCs. The CDR3, as DNA: TGTGCCAGCAGCCCGACTAGCTCTCGCCAAGAGACCCAGTACTTC. This sequence encodes CASSPTSSRQETQYF.